The TCR beta chain under discussion was sequenced for a study of CD8+CD57+ T cells in acquired aplastic anemia. On the study more broadly: Isolated CD4+ and CD8+ cells, once sorted, yielded DNA averaging about 3 ug. Sequencing produced an average of around 10 million reads per healthy donor for CD4+ cells.

The CDR3 length is 15 residues. Between the trimmed V and J ends, which lost 1 base and 8 bases, there was a span of 12 bases. Germline CDR1 and CDR2: ENHRY and SYGVKD. Study findings and constraints: Controls and patients did not differ significantly in CD8+ Simpson's diversity. Patients and controls shared 25 to 35 CD8+ CDR3 sequences, highly expressed in patients.

Concerning this clonotype: Its antigen is still unknown.

It was genomic DNA that served as the template for profiling TCR beta VDJ and CDR3. One entry per CDR3 protein, called by TCRdb with MiXCR from the reads. Counted here are over 35,000 distinct CDR3 sequences, about two thirds occurring once; the ten biggest clones make up about 25%. This sequence was found in a human donor in good health, serving as a control. The chain links TRBV10-3 to TRBJ1-6, with D maybe TRBD1 (5 bases). The sequenced material came from sorted CD4+, CD8+, or CD8+CD57+ T cells (not recorded which) from PBMCs. The CDR3 sequence: CAISEFQGGDSPLHF. The CDR3 DNA reads as TGTGCCATCAGTGAGTTCCAGGGTGGGGATTCACCCCTCCACTTT.